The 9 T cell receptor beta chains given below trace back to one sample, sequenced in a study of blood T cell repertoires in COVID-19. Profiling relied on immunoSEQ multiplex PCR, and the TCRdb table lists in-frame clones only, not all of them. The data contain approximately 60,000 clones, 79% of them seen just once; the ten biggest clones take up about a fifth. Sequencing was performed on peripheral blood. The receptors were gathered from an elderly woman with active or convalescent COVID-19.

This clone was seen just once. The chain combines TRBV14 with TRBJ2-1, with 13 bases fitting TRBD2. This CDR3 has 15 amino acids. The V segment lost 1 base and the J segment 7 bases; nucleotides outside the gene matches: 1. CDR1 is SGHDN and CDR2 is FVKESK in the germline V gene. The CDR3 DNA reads TGTGCCAGCAGCCAAGGACTAGCGGGGGGTAATGAGCAGTTCTTC. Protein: CASSQGLAGGNEQFF.

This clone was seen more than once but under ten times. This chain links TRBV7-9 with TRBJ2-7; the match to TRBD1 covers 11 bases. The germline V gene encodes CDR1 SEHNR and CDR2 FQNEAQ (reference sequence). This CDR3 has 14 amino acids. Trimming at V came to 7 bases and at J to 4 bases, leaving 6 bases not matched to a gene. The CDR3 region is CASTPGTGGYEQYF. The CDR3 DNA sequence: TGTGCCAGCACCCCCGGGACAGGGGGTTACGAGCAGTACTTC.

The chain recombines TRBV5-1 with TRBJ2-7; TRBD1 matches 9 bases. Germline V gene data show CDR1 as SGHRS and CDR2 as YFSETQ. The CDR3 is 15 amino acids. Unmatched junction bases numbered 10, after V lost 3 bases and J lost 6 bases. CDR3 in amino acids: CASSWGQGPIREQYF. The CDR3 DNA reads TGCGCCAGCAGCTGGGGACAGGGCCCGATCCGCGAGCAGTACTTC.

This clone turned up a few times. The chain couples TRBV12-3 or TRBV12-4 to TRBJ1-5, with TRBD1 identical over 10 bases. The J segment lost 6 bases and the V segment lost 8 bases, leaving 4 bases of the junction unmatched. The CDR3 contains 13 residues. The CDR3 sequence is CASGQGEGQPQHF. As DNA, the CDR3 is TGTGCCAGCGGACAGGGGGAGGGTCAGCCCCAGCATTTT.

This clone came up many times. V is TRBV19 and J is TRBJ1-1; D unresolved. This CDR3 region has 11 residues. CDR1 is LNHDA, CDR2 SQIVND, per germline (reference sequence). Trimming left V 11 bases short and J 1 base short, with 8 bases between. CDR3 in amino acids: CASEGNTEAFF. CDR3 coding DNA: TGTGCCTCCGAGGGGAACACTGAAGCTTTCTTT.

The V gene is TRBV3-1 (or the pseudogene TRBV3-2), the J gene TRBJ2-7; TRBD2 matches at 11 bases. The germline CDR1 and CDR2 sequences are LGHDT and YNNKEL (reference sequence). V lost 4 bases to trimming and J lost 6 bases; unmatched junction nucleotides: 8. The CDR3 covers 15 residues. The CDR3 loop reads CASSRATSGESEQYF. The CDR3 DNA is TGTGCCAGCAGCCGAGCGACTAGCGGGGAGTCCGAGCAGTACTTC.

CDR3 amino acids: CASSEADSGYTF. In nucleotides, the CDR3 is TGTGCCAGCAGTGAAGCGGACTCGGGCTACACCTTC. This sequence joins TRBV6-1 and TRBJ1-2; D unclear. Deletions cut 0 bases from V and 8 bases from J, with 7 bases between. Germline CDR1 reads MNHNS; CDR2 reads SASEGT. This CDR3 is built from 12 residues.

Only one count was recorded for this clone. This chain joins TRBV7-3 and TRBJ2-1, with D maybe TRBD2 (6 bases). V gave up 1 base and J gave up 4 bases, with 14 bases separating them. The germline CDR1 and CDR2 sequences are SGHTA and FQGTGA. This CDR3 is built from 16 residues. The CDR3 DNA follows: TGTGCCAGCAGCTTAATTCCAGGAGGGTCTTACAATGAGCAGTTCTTC. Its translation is CASSLIPGGSYNEQFF.

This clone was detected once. CDR3 bases: TGCGCCAGCAACTTAGGGCTAGCGGGGCAAGAGACCCAGTACTTC. Translated: CASNLGLAGQETQYF. The chain combines TRBV5-1 with TRBJ2-5, with TRBD2 matching over 9 bases. The CDR3 totals 15 residues. Germline CDR1 and CDR2: SGHRS and YFSETQ. V was pared by 6 bases and J by 2 bases, with 8 bases of the junction left unmatched.